In this sample, the clone carrying this T cell receptor (beta chain) turned up once. TCRdb keeps only in-frame clones here, not all; method: immunoSEQ multiplex PCR. The data hold about 830 clones, with about 85% observed a single time. This sample is drawn from a study of graft-versus-host responses after intestinal transplantation. Processing released intraepithelial and lamina propria lymphocytes from the graft tissue. The germline gives CDR1 DFQATT, CDR2 SNEGSKA (reference sequence). V lost 8 bases and J 4 bases, leaving 11 bases between the germline ends. The CDR3 is 11 residues long. The receptor was derived from a human patient who received an intestinal transplant, so some T cells may come from the graft donor. The rearrangement uses TRBV20-1 and TRBJ1-1, with D tentatively TRBD1 (5 bases). The sequenced sample was ileum tissue, obtained 22 days after intestinal transplant. CDR3 region: CSSKGSTEAFF. The CDR3, as DNA: TGCAGTTCCAAGGGGTCCACTGAAGCTTTCTTT.